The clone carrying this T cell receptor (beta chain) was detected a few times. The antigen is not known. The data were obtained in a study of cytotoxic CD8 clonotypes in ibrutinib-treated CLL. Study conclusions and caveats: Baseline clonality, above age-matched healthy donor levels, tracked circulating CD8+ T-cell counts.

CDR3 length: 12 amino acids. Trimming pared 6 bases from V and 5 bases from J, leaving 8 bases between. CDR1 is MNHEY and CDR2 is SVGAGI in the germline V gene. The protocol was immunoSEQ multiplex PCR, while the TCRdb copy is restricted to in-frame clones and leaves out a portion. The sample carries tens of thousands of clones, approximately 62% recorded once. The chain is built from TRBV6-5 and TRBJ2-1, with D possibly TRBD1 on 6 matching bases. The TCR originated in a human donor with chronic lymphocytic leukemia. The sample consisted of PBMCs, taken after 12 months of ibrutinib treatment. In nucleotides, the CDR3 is TGTGCCAGCAGAACAGGGAACAATGAGCAGTTCTTC. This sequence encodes CASRTGNNEQFF.